These 11 T cell receptor beta chains came from one sample sequenced in a study of beta chain features in type 1 diabetes. Study outcomes and limitations: Researchers report that Type 1 diabetes patients had moderately but significantly shorter TCRB CDR3s across all four CD4+ subsets.

For these TCRs, the target antigens are not known. Expressed TCRB transcripts were sequenced because the isolated RNA had all been reverse transcribed beforehand. Assay used: immunoSEQ multiplex PCR; TCRdb lists only in-frame clones, some missing. The sample comprises some 350,000 clones, roughly 12% of which are singletons, and about 0.016% rests with the top ten. Input material: naive CD4+ T cells from blood. Source of these receptors: a woman younger than 35 with type 1 diabetes.

V is TRBV2 and J is TRBJ2-5; D remains ambiguous. Germline CDR1 SNHLY, CDR2 FYNNEI. Trimming removed 3 bases at V and 7 bases at J, with 15 bases between. CDR3 length: 14 residues. In nucleotides, the CDR3 is TGTGCCAGCAGTGAGTTAGTAGGTCCGGGGACCCAGTACTTC. Translating it yields CASSELVGPGTQYF.

The rearrangement joins TRBV18 to TRBJ2-3; 8 bases are a match to TRBD2. V dropped 3 bases and J dropped 2; count of bases not matched to a gene: 7. Germline V gene data show CDR1 as KGHSH and CDR2 as LQKENI. The CDR3 has 16 amino acids. The DNA for the CDR3 is TGTGCCAGCTCACCGTTGCTAGCGGGTGCCACAGATACGCAGTATTTT. This gives the protein CASSPLLAGATDTQYF.

V usage is TRBV7-8 and J usage is TRBJ2-3, with TRBD2 identical over 10 bases. The V gene's germline CDR1 is SGHVS and CDR2 FQNEAQ. The J segment lost 4 bases and the V segment lost 3 bases, leaving 7 bases of the junction unmatched. This CDR3 comprises 16 residues. The CDR3 DNA follows: TGTGCCAGCAGCTTCCGACTACTAGCGGGATCAGATACGCAGTATTTT. Amino acids: CASSFRLLAGSDTQYF.

This chain links TRBV7-2 with TRBJ1-5; the D gene is possibly TRBD1 (5 bases). CDR1 and CDR2 from the germline V gene are SGHTA and FQGNSA. This CDR3 is built from 14 residues. Trimming shortened V by 6 bases and J by 3 bases, and 12 bases separated the two germline ends. CDR3 coding DNA: TGTGCCAGCAGTTCCGACAGCAACAATCAGCCCCAGCATTTT. As protein: CASSSDSNNQPQHF.

The chain combines TRBV7-2 with TRBJ2-3; 7 nucleotides line up with TRBD2. Germline trimming cut 3 bases from V and 8 bases from J; bases unmatched to any gene: 11. The CDR3 runs to 15 residues. Looked up from germline, CDR1 is SGHTA and CDR2 is FQGNSA. The CDR3 here is CASSFLAEPLGTQYF. In nucleotides, the CDR3 is TGTGCCAGCAGCTTCCTAGCGGAGCCGTTGGGTACGCAGTATTTT.

In its sample, this clone was seen a few times. Different DNA sequences within this sample yield the same CDR3. CDR3 sequence: CASSTGLAGGETQYF. The CDR3 region has the DNA TGTGCCAGTAGTACCGGACTAGCGGGAGGAGAGACCCAGTACTTC. The chain joins TRBV19 to TRBJ2-5; 14 bases match TRBD2. The length of the CDR3 is 15 residues. Germline CDR1 is LNHDA and CDR2 is SQIVND (reference sequence). The V gene end was trimmed by 4 bases and the J gene end by 4 bases; junction bases not matched to a gene: 2.

This clone has just a few counts. The chain uses TRBV7-2 and TRBJ1-2, with 7 bases fitting TRBD1. The length of the CDR3 is 14 residues. Trimming cost V 5 bases and J 6 bases; bases outside gene matches: 9. Looked up from germline, CDR1 is SGHTA and CDR2 is FQGNSA. CDR3 nucleotides: TGTGCCAGCAGCACAGGGGCGGCTAGGGATGGCTACACCTTC. Amino acid sequence: CASSTGAARDGYTF.

The chain joins TRBV30 to TRBJ2-7; D possibly corresponds to TRBD2 (5 bases). The CDR3 is 13 amino acids. Trimming pared 5 bases from V and 0 bases from J, leaving 11 bases between. In germline, CDR1 is GTSNPN, CDR2 SVGIG (reference sequence). The CDR3 is CAWDRLSSYEQYF. CDR3 coding DNA: TGTGCCTGGGACCGACTAAGCTCCTACGAGCAGTACTTC.

In this sample, this clone turned up a few times. At the DNA level, this CDR3 is encoded by other sequences in the same sample as well. V usage is TRBV18 and J usage is TRBJ1-1; no clear D gene. Per the germline V gene, CDR1 is KGHSH and CDR2 is LQKENI. The CDR3 is 13 amino acids. The V end was cut by 2 bases, the J end by 2 bases, with 6 bases between. The CDR3 nucleotides are TGTGCCAGCTCACCATCAGTTAACACTGAAGCTTTCTTT. It is translated as CASSPSVNTEAFF.

The gene calls are TRBV25-1 and TRBJ2-7, with D perhaps matching TRBD2 (6 bases). The CDR3 has 14 residues. V lost 3 bases and J 5 bases, leaving 14 bases between the germline ends. CDR1 and CDR2 from the germline V gene are MGHDK and SYGVNS. This chain's CDR3 is CASSDWRDRHEQYF. The CDR3 bases are TGTGCCAGCAGTGACTGGAGGGACCGGCACGAGCAGTACTTC.

This clone was detected only a few times. The J gene is TRBJ1-1, the V gene TRBV28; D may be TRBD1 (6 bases). CDR3 length equals 16 residues. Germline CDR1 MDHEN, CDR2 SYDVKM. V shed 2 bases and J shed 3 bases, with 16 bases lying between them. CDR3 amino acids: CASSLIAGRGYTEAFF. CDR3 bases: TGTGCCAGCAGTTTAATAGCGGGCAGGGGATACACTGAAGCTTTCTTT.